This record looks at one T cell receptor beta chain sequence and its context. Between the trimmed V and J ends, which lost 3 bases and 2 bases, there was a span of 7 bases. Per germline, CDR1 LNHDA and CDR2 SQIVND (reference sequence). The CDR3 extends over 13 amino acids. Assay used: immunoSEQ multiplex PCR; TCRdb lists only in-frame clones, some missing. In the table there are over 85,000 clones, around 90% of which are singletons. The entry originates in a study of blood T cell repertoires in COVID-19. For the study at large: Material from acute and convalescent COVID-19 was sourced from the United States, Italy and Spain. From T cells, B-cell-depleted T cells, or PBMCs came the material, which was cDNA or gDNA.

Sequenced sample: peripheral blood. The TCR comes from a man in his 70s with acute or convalescent COVID-19. V and J are TRBV19 and TRBJ2-5; perhaps TRBD2 as D (5 bases). CDR3: CASSMTTQETQYF. For the CDR3, the DNA is TGTGCCAGTAGTATGACTACTCAAGAGACCCAGTACTTC.